These T cell receptor beta chains were read from a single sample in a study of cytomegalovirus exposure and HLA in healthy donors. Sequencing used immunoSEQ multiplex PCR; TCRdb keeps in-frame clones, though not all of them. Of 150,000 to 200,000 clones listed, approximately 80% are singletons. The sequencing input was PBMCs. The receptors originated from a young woman in good health and CMV-seronegative. The CDR3 runs from the conserved cysteine through the conserved F or W. Clone size is shown for a subset of rows, as once, few, many or a class of expanded clone.

cdr3_aa j_call v_call clone_size
CASSSRMGRNEQFF TRBJ2-1 TRBV7-6 few
CASSQDQGGVKTQYF TRBJ2-5 TRBV4-1 .
CASSLDLAGGRRETQYF TRBJ2-5 TRBV7-2 .
CASSLRANGAGELFF TRBJ2-2 TRBV5-4 .
CASSLGGPTDTQYF TRBJ2-3 TRBV7-8 .
CASSQSGWTLNEQYF TRBJ2-7 TRBV28 .
CASSLSYNSPLHF TRBJ1-6 TRBV5-1 .
CASRESSYNEQFF TRBJ2-1 TRBV6-5 .
CASRAGLAVLNEQFF TRBJ2-1 TRBV5-1 .
CASSLGGQDNEQFF TRBJ2-1 TRBV5-1 .
CASSFGEETQYF TRBJ2-5 TRBV7-9 .
CASSPRGGGYGTDTQYF TRBJ2-3 TRBV5-5 .
CASSLLVSLHSSPQYF TRBJ2-5 TRBV5-6 few
CASSYRDRGVGTEAFF TRBJ1-1 TRBV6-5 .
CASSPREAFF TRBJ1-1 TRBV7-9 once
CASSRRTNQPQHF TRBJ1-5 TRBV6-1 once
CASSLVSVTGDREQYF . TRBV7-8 .
CASSSQTGDEQFF TRBJ2-1 TRBV7-2 .
CASSIRAGDAFF TRBJ1-1 TRBV19 .
CASSLSFSGANVLTF TRBJ2-6 TRBV19 .
CASSDQGGTGELFF TRBJ2-2 TRBV6-4 .
CASTQAGGAYNEQFF TRBJ2-1 TRBV9 .
CATEIGGAQETQYF TRBJ2-5 TRBV6-1 few
CASSPPGQLNEKLFF TRBJ1-4 TRBV18 .
CASSRDRNTGELFF TRBJ2-2 TRBV7-6 .
CATSRSLPLSYNEQFF TRBJ2-1 TRBV15 .
CASRASSSLMNTEAFF TRBJ1-1 TRBV5-4 once
CASSQETGAGTDTQYF TRBJ2-3 TRBV4-2 .
CASSPQGAGTEAFF TRBJ1-1 TRBV6-5 .
CASSERALRSEAFF TRBJ1-1 TRBV2 .
CASSSLGQGHYNEQFF TRBJ2-1 TRBV7-2 .
CASSLGGVFGNQPQHF TRBJ1-5 TRBV5-1 few
CASSTTGTSGGADNEQFF TRBJ2-1 TRBV7-8 few
CSVRTGGGTEAFF TRBJ1-1 TRBV29-1 .
CASIPRGANTEAFF TRBJ1-1 TRBV28 .
CASSLERGAYNEQFF TRBJ2-1 TRBV7-7 .
CASSSYRGNYLSGYTF TRBJ1-2 TRBV5-4 .
CSVDVSQGQEIQYF TRBJ2-5 TRBV29-1 .
CASSDSGKPYNEQFF TRBJ2-1 TRBV5-6 .
CASSLAESLNTEAFF TRBJ1-1 TRBV5-4 .